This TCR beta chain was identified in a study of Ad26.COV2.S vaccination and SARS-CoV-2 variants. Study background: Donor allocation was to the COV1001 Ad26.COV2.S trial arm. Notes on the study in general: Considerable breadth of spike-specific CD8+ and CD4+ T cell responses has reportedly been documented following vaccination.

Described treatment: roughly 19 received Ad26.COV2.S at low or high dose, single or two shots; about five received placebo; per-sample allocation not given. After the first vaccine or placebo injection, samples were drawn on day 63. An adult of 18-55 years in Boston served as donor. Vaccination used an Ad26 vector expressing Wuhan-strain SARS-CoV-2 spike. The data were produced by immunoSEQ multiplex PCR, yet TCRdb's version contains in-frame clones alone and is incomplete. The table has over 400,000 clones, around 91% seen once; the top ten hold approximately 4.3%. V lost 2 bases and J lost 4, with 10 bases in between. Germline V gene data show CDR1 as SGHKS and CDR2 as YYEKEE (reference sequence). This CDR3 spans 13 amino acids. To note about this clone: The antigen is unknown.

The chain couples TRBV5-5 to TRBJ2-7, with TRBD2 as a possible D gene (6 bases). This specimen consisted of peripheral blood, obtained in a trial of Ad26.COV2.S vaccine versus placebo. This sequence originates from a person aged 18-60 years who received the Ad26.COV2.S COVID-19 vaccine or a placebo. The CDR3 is CASSLRGLYEQYF. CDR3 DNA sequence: TGTGCCAGCAGCTTACGGGGACTTTACGAGCAGTACTTC.